Below, one TCR beta chain is given with its context. There is no known antigen for this receptor. No base quality values were provided; no much bigger clone lies one nucleotide off. This record belongs to a study of blood T cell repertoires in COVID-19 (dated by TCRdb to the early 2020s). About the full investigation: Samples from collaborators originated in the United States, Italy and Spain and spanned both the acute and convalescent phases of COVID-19. The material from the prospective study consisted of cDNA or gDNA derived from T cells, B-cell-depleted T cells, or PBMCs. Deeply sampled blood TCRbeta repertoires from subjects exposed to, actively infected with, or recovered from COVID-19 were included in the dataset. The repertoires were released in a freely available public database meant as a resource for research on the immune response to SARS-CoV-2. The samples were drawn from the first 160 participants of the ongoing ImmuneRACE study and from under 1,500 subjects provided by 6 global collaborators. Nearly every sample came with metadata listing a de-identified subject ID, COVID-19 status, age in years and sex. HLA class I and class II types, where available, came from metadata supplied by the sample provider rather than from assay-based typing.

Each collaborating institution followed its own protocols to collect whole blood in K2EDTA tubes. Collaborator samples were shipped for TCRbeta analysis as frozen whole blood, isolated PBMCs, or DNA extracted from either sample type. Broad study findings and their caveats: Clinical and demographic metadata were provided uncurated, with the amount varying by source and participant.

The germline V gene provides CDR1 SGDLS and CDR2 YYNGEE. Inclusive of the bounding cysteine and phenylalanine, the CDR3 is 15 residues long. Here the CDR3 DNA is all that survives: 45 bases in frame from base 1. At the junction V is shortened by 4 bases and J by 2 bases; bases outside the gene matches: 5. The immunoSEQ Assay, a bias-controlled multiplex PCR, was used to amplify TCRbeta CDR3 regions from genomic DNA. The paper's processing steps were these. Within the assay, amplification of reference gene primers was used to estimate how many nucleated cells each sample contained. To quantify the absolute abundance of each unique TCRbeta CDR3 rearrangement, sequence reads were collapsed and filtered. For each sample, productive Simpson clonality was calculated as the square root of Simpson's diversity index over productive rearrangements. As stored in TCRdb, this immuneACCESS dataset retains in-frame rearrangements with V and J assigned. A fraction of the clones does not appear; measured against another copy, unresolved V genes explain less than half of the discrepancy, and the remainder lacks a known reason. The DNA gave D and trimming, while V, J and clone size come from that table. Here the sample has about 170,000 clones; roughly 80% occur a single time. Jointly, the top ten make up under 13% of the sample.

The clonotype was recovered from a man aged 70-80 years with active or convalescent COVID-19. Sequenced material: peripheral blood. The chain was built from TRBV9 and TRBJ1-4, with 7 bases in between that match TRBD1. For the CDR3, the sequence is CASSPEGATNEKLFF. The DNA reads as follows: TGTGCCAGCAGCCCCGAGGGGGCGACTAATGAAAAACTGTTTTTT.